This TCR beta chain originates from a study of T cell clonotyping in hematopoietic cell transplantation. V was clipped by 4 bases and J by 4 bases, with 9 bases between them. The CDR3 is made up of 13 amino acids. Germline V gene data show CDR1 as SGHTA and CDR2 as FQGNSA. Here immunoSEQ multiplex PCR was the method, and the copy in TCRdb shows in-frame clones only, minus some. Among some 40,000 clones listed, around 94% were seen once. This clonotype was sampled from a woman aged 45-60 years in good health. Some clones in this sample may be carry-over from other donors' samples. The sequencing sample was made of peripheral blood mononuclear cells. The chain uses TRBV7-2 and TRBJ2-3; D is uncertain. The CDR3 protein is CASSSLWPDTQYF. The DNA for the CDR3 is TGTGCCAGCAGCTCCCTGTGGCCAGATACGCAGTATTTT.